Listed below are T cell receptor beta chains from one sample, sequenced in a study of blood T cell repertoires in COVID-19. Repertoires were generated with immunoSEQ multiplex PCR, while TCRdb's copy carries only in-frame clones and drops some. This sample yields fewer than 400,000 clones, of which 92% are seen a single time; less than 20% belongs to the top ten. What was sequenced was PBMCs or T cells enriched from blood (not recorded which). Receptors originate from a woman in her twenties or thirties who had recovered from COVID-19. The CDR3 runs from the conserved cysteine through the conserved F or W. A D gene is named only where the DNA matches it firmly. A clone size is listed for some rows: how often the clone was seen (once, few, many), or a class if it is expanded.

CDR3aa: CASSSLNQPGHKETQYF
CDR3nt: TGCGCCAGCAGCTCACTCAACCAACCGGGACATAAAGAGACCCAGTACTTC
j_gene: TRBJ2-5
abundance: -
v_gene: TRBV5-1
d_gene: -

CDR3aa: CASSLRGAGYRGRTEAFF
CDR3nt: TGTGCCAGCAGCTTACGCGGGGCAGGGTATAGAGGGAGGACTGAAGCTTTCTTT
j_gene: TRBJ1-1
abundance: -
v_gene: TRBV7-9
d_gene: -

CDR3aa: CASSSPQGYEQYF
CDR3nt: TGTGCCAGCAGCTCACCACAGGGCTACGAGCAGTACTTC
j_gene: TRBJ2-7
abundance: -
v_gene: TRBV6-2/TRBV6-3
d_gene: -

CDR3aa: CASSLVPGGSNEQFF
CDR3nt: TGCGCCAGCAGCTTGGTTCCAGGGGGCTCAAATGAGCAGTTCTTC
j_gene: TRBJ2-1
abundance: -
v_gene: TRBV5-1
d_gene: TRBD1

CDR3aa: CASSQDRVNTEAFF
CDR3nt: TGTGCCAGCAGCCAAGATCGGGTGAACACTGAAGCTTTCTTT
j_gene: TRBJ1-1
abundance: -
v_gene: TRBV3-1/TRBV3-2
d_gene: -

CDR3aa: CASSAPGQSLNTGELFF
CDR3nt: TGTGCCAGCAGCGCACCAGGACAGAGCCTAAACACCGGGGAGCTGTTTTTT
j_gene: TRBJ2-2
abundance: once
v_gene: TRBV7-2
d_gene: -

CDR3aa: CASSPFDRATNSPLHF
CDR3nt: TGTGCCAGCTCACCATTCGACAGGGCGACCAATTCACCCCTCCACTTT
j_gene: TRBJ1-6
abundance: once
v_gene: TRBV18
d_gene: TRBD1

CDR3aa: CASSFGTSKETQYF
CDR3nt: TGTGCCAGCAGCTTTGGGACTAGCAAAGAGACCCAGTACTTC
j_gene: TRBJ2-5
abundance: -
v_gene: TRBV5-4
d_gene: TRBD2

CDR3aa: CASSSIDGELFF
CDR3nt: TGTGCCAGCAGCTCAATAGACGGGGAGCTGTTTTTT
j_gene: TRBJ2-2
abundance: -
v_gene: TRBV5-5
d_gene: -

CDR3aa: CASSSSLAGNSYEQYF
CDR3nt: TGCGCCAGCAGCTCGTCCCTAGCGGGGAACTCCTACGAGCAGTACTTC
j_gene: TRBJ2-7
abundance: -
v_gene: TRBV5-1
d_gene: TRBD2

CDR3aa: CASSGLFRGLYGYTF
CDR3nt: TGTGCCAGCAGCGGCCTTTTCAGGGGGCTCTATGGCTACACCTTC
j_gene: TRBJ1-2
abundance: -
v_gene: TRBV2
d_gene: TRBD1

CDR3aa: CASSLLLSTGSSYNEQFF
CDR3nt: TGCGCCAGCAGCCTTTTACTTAGTACAGGTAGCTCCTACAATGAGCAGTTCTTC
j_gene: TRBJ2-1
abundance: once
v_gene: TRBV4-3
d_gene: -

CDR3aa: CSARSVLEQFF
CDR3nt: TGCAGTGCTAGATCCGTTCTTGAGCAGTTCTTC
j_gene: TRBJ2-1
abundance: once
v_gene: TRBV20-1
d_gene: -

CDR3aa: CASSWGGGAYEQYF
CDR3nt: TGTGCCAGCAGCTGGGGGGGAGGAGCCTACGAGCAGTACTTC
j_gene: TRBJ2-7
abundance: -
v_gene: TRBV7-2
d_gene: TRBD2

CDR3aa: CATSDRTAIQETQYF
CDR3nt: TGTGCCACCAGTGATAGAACAGCAATACAAGAGACCCAGTACTTC
j_gene: TRBJ2-5
abundance: -
v_gene: TRBV24-1
d_gene: -

CDR3aa: CASSLKGGTSGTTPAQYF
CDR3nt: TGTGCCAGCAGCTTAAAGGGGGGGACTAGCGGGACCACCCCGGCCCAGTACTTC
j_gene: TRBJ2-5
abundance: -
v_gene: TRBV7-3
d_gene: TRBD2

CDR3aa: CASSLSPEIGNQPQHF
CDR3nt: TGTGCCAGCAGTTTATCGCCGGAGATTGGCAATCAGCCCCAGCATTTT
j_gene: TRBJ1-5
abundance: -
v_gene: TRBV27
d_gene: -

CDR3aa: CASSPARQETQYF
CDR3nt: TGTGCCAGCTCACCAGCTAGACAAGAGACCCAGTACTTC
j_gene: TRBJ2-5
abundance: -
v_gene: TRBV18
d_gene: -

CDR3aa: CASSLHGRANEQYF
CDR3nt: TGTGCCAGCAGTTTACACGGGAGGGCTAACGAGCAGTACTTC
j_gene: TRBJ2-7
abundance: -
v_gene: TRBV27
d_gene: TRBD2

CDR3aa: CASGTGETQYF
CDR3nt: TGTGCCAGCGGAACAGGGGAGACCCAGTACTTC
j_gene: TRBJ2-5
abundance: -
v_gene: TRBV12-3/TRBV12-4
d_gene: -

CDR3aa: CASSQSGLAGERDTQYF
CDR3nt: TGCGCCAGCAGTCAATCGGGACTAGCGGGAGAAAGAGATACGCAGTATTTT
j_gene: TRBJ2-3
abundance: -
v_gene: TRBV23-1
d_gene: TRBD2

CDR3aa: CASSHPTSGVTLSYNEQFF
CDR3nt: TGTGCCAGCAGCCATCCAACTAGCGGGGTAACCCTAAGCTACAATGAGCAGTTCTTC
j_gene: TRBJ2-1
abundance: -
v_gene: TRBV3-1/TRBV3-2
d_gene: TRBD2

CDR3aa: CATFRVTEAFF
CDR3nt: TGTGCCACCTTCAGGGTCACTGAAGCTTTCTTT
j_gene: TRBJ1-1
abundance: -
v_gene: TRBV6-5
d_gene: -

CDR3aa: CASSTGTRNEQFF
CDR3nt: TGTGCCAGCAGCACGGGGACTAGAAATGAGCAGTTCTTC
j_gene: TRBJ2-1
abundance: -
v_gene: TRBV11-3
d_gene: TRBD2

CDR3aa: CASSYSSSGSRYEQYF
CDR3nt: TGTGCCAGCAGTTACTCGTCTAGCGGGAGTAGGTACGAGCAGTACTTC
j_gene: TRBJ2-7
abundance: -
v_gene: TRBV6-5
d_gene: TRBD2

CDR3aa: CAWSRQAYGYTF
CDR3nt: TGTGCCTGGAGTCGACAGGCATATGGCTACACCTTC
j_gene: TRBJ1-2
abundance: -
v_gene: TRBV30
d_gene: -

CDR3aa: CASSLVSGFGEAFF
CDR3nt: TGTGCCAGCAGCTTAGTTTCCGGGTTTGGTGAAGCTTTCTTT
j_gene: TRBJ1-1
abundance: -
v_gene: TRBV11-2
d_gene: -

CDR3aa: CASSHPSSGNTIYF
CDR3nt: TGTGCCAGCAGCCATCCCAGCTCTGGAAACACCATATATTTT
j_gene: TRBJ1-3
abundance: once
v_gene: TRBV9
d_gene: -

CDR3aa: CASSRRGDNQPQHF
CDR3nt: TGTGCCAGCAGCCGGCGGGGGGACAATCAGCCCCAGCATTTT
j_gene: TRBJ1-5
abundance: -
v_gene: TRBV3-1/TRBV3-2
d_gene: -

CDR3aa: CASSPRGPGYGYTF
CDR3nt: TGTGCCAGCAGTCCCAGGGGGCCGGGCTATGGCTACACCTTC
j_gene: TRBJ1-2
abundance: -
v_gene: TRBV6-5
d_gene: TRBD1

CDR3aa: CASRLTGTGIWGNQPQHF
CDR3nt: TGTGCCAGCAGACTAACCGGGACAGGGATTTGGGGCAATCAGCCCCAGCATTTT
j_gene: TRBJ1-5
abundance: -
v_gene: TRBV27
d_gene: TRBD1

CDR3aa: CASTQWTNSNQPQHF
CDR3nt: TGTGCCAGCACCCAATGGACAAATAGCAATCAGCCCCAGCATTTT
j_gene: TRBJ1-5
abundance: -
v_gene: TRBV5-6
d_gene: -

CDR3aa: CASRKGSGRAGELFF
CDR3nt: TGTGCCAGTAGAAAGGGTAGCGGGAGGGCCGGGGAGCTGTTTTTT
j_gene: TRBJ2-2
abundance: -
v_gene: TRBV19
d_gene: TRBD2

CDR3aa: CASRREMNTGELFF
CDR3nt: TGTGCCAGCAGACGGGAAATGAACACCGGGGAGCTGTTTTTT
j_gene: TRBJ2-2
abundance: once
v_gene: TRBV9
d_gene: -

CDR3aa: CASSQDRGGVQFF
CDR3nt: TGCGCCAGCAGCCAAGATAGGGGGGGCGTGCAGTTCTTC
j_gene: TRBJ2-1
abundance: -
v_gene: TRBV4-3
d_gene: -

CDR3aa: CASSKGQSSYNSPLHF
CDR3nt: TGTGCCAGCAGCAAGGGACAGAGCTCCTATAATTCACCCCTCCACTTT
j_gene: TRBJ1-6
abundance: -
v_gene: TRBV7-8
d_gene: TRBD1

CDR3aa: CASSLTVAGGGETQYF
CDR3nt: TGTGCCAGCAGCCTAACTGTAGCGGGAGGCGGGGAGACCCAGTACTTC
j_gene: TRBJ2-5
abundance: -
v_gene: TRBV5-5
d_gene: TRBD2

CDR3aa: CASKEGAGANVLTF
CDR3nt: TGTGCCAGCAAGGAGGGGGCGGGGGCCAACGTCCTGACTTTC
j_gene: TRBJ2-6
abundance: -
v_gene: TRBV6-5
d_gene: -

CDR3aa: CASSFRVHTDTQYF
CDR3nt: TGTGCCAGCAGTTTTCGGGTCCACACAGATACGCAGTATTTT
j_gene: TRBJ2-3
abundance: -
v_gene: TRBV27
d_gene: -

CDR3aa: CASSGQGAFGYTF
CDR3nt: TGTGCCAGCAGCGGACAGGGGGCTTTTGGCTACACCTTC
j_gene: TRBJ1-2
abundance: -
v_gene: TRBV5-4
d_gene: TRBD1

CDR3aa: CASSPTRGDLAVGHAGELFF
CDR3nt: TGTGCCAGCAGCCCCACACGGGGAGATCTAGCTGTTGGTCACGCCGGGGAGCTGTTTTTT
j_gene: TRBJ2-2
abundance: -
v_gene: TRBV7-3
d_gene: -